The clone carrying this TCR beta chain was counted once. The data were taken from a study of control samples from healthy donors and cancer patients. With 3 bases clipped from V and 2 bases from J, the junction kept 10 bases outside the gene matches. This CDR3 is 16 amino acids long. The V gene's germline CDR1 is SEHNR and CDR2 FQNEAQ (reference sequence). Here immunoSEQ multiplex PCR was the method, and the copy in TCRdb shows in-frame clones only, minus some. The repertoire consists of approximately 100,000 clones, with around 90% occurring once and the leading ten covering less than 15%. The receptor was isolated from a man aged 25-45 years in good health. Material for sequencing was blood. The rearrangement uses TRBV7-9 and TRBJ2-7; 7 nucleotides agree with TRBD2. The CDR3 spells CASSFTGGRAPYEQYF. The CDR3 DNA reads as TGTGCCAGCAGCTTCACGGGTGGGAGGGCCCCCTACGAGCAGTACTTC.